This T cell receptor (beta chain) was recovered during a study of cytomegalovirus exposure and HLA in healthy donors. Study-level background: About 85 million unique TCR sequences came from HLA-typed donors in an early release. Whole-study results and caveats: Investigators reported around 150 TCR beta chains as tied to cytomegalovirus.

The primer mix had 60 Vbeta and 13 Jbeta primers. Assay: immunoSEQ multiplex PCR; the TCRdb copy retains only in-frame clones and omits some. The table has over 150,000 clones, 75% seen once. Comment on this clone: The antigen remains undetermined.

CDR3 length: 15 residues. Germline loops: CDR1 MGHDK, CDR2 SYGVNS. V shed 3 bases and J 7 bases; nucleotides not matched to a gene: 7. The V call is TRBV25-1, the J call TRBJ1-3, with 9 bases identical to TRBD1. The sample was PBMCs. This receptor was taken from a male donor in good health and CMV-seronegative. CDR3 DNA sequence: TGTGCCAGCAGTGAGAGGGGGACAGGGAGGAACACCATATATTTT. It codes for CASSERGTGRNTIYF.